This TCR beta chain is drawn from a study of T cells expressing NK-cell markers. TCRdb reanalyzed the 5' RACE reads, giving one entry per CDR3 protein sequence and no DNA. The repertoire table contains 150,000 or so distinct CDR3 sequences. The CDR3 covers 13 residues. Germline V gene lookup returns CDR1 KGHDR and CDR2 SFDVKD. The sequence came from a woman aged 18 to 69 in good health. Sequencing was carried out using blood T cells: a sorted CD56 or NKG2C T cell subset, CD4+ or CD8+ T cells, or bulk PBMC T cells (not recorded which). The V call is TRBV24-1, the J call TRBJ1-2. The CDR3: CAPISITNYGYTF.